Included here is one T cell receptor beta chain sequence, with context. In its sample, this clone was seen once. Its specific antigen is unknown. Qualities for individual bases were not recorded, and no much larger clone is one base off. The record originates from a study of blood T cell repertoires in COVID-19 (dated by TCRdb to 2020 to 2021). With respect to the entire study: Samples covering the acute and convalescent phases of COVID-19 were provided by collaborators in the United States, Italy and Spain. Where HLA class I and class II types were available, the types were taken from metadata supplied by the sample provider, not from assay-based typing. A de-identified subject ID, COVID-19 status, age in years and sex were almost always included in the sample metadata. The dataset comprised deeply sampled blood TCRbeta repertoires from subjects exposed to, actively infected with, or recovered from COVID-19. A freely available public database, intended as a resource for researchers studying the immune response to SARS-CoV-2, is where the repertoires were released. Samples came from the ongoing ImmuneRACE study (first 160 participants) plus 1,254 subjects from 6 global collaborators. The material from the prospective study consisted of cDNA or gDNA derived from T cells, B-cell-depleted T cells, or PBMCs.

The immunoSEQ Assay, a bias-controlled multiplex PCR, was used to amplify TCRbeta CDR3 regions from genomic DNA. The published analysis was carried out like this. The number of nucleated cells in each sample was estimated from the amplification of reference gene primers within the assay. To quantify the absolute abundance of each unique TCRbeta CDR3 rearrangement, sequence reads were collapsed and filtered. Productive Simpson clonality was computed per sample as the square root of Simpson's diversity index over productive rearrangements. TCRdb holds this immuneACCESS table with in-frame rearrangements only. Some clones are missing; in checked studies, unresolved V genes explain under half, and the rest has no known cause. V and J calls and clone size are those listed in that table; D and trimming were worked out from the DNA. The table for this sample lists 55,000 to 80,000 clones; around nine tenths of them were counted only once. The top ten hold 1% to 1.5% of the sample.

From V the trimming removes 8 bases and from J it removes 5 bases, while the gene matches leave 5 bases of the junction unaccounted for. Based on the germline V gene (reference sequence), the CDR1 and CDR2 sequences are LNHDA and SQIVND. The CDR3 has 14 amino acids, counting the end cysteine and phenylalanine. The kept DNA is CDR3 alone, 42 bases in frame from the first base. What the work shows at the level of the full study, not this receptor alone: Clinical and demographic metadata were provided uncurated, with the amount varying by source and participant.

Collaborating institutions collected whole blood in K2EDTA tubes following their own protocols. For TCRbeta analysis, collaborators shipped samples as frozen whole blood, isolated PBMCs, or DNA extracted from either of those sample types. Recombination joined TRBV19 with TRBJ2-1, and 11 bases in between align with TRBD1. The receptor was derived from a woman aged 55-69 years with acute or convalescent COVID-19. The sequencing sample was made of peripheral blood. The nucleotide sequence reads TGTGCCAGTGGACAGGGGGCTCTAAACAATGAGCAGTTCTTC. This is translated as CASGQGALNNEQFF.